Shown below are 8 T cell receptor beta chains from a single sample sequenced in a study of CD8+CD57+ T cells in acquired aplastic anemia. Profiles of TCR beta VDJ and CDR3 were generated from a genomic DNA template. A single record per CDR3 protein comes from TCRdb applying MiXCR to the reads. The table lists about 190,000 distinct CDR3 sequences, about 64% of them singletons. The sample taken for sequencing was sorted CD4+, CD8+, or CD8+CD57+ T cells (not recorded which) from PBMCs. The receptors come from a human donor with severe aplastic anemia or a healthy control (not recorded which).

The J gene is TRBJ2-7, the V gene TRBV11-2; no firm D call. Germline assignment: CDR1 SGHAT and CDR2 FQNNGV. CDR3 length: 13 residues. Trimming stripped 4 bases from V and 1 base from J, with 8 bases between. The CDR3 reads CASSSRNSYEQYF. The CDR3, as DNA: TGTGCCAGCAGCTCACGAAATTCCTACGAGCAGTACTTC.

The rearrangement links TRBV19 to TRBJ2-1; D remains ambiguous. CDR1 and CDR2 from the germline V gene are LNHDA and SQIVND (reference sequence). CDR3 size: 14 residues. The V end lost 4 bases, the J end lost 5 bases, and 12 bases lay between the germline ends. The CDR3 here is CASSTWTGDNEQFF. For the CDR3, the DNA is TGTGCCAGTAGTACCTGGACGGGCGACAATGAGCAGTTCTTC.

The chain combines TRBV7-6 with TRBJ2-3; 8 bases match TRBD1. The CDR3 is 13 amino acids. After removal of 7 bases from V and 4 bases from J, the junction contained 4 bases not matched to a gene. Germline lookup yields CDR1 SGHVS and CDR2 FNYEAQ. The CDR3 nucleotides read TGTGCCAGCAAGGGGACAGGCCCAGATACGCAGTATTTT. Translation gives CASKGTGPDTQYF.

The chain links TRBV29-1 to TRBJ2-5; tentatively, D is TRBD1 or TRBD2 (6 bases each). V was trimmed by 4 bases and J by 2 bases, leaving 17 bases between them. CDR3 size: 15 residues. CDR1 is SQVTM, CDR2 ANQGSEA, per germline. In nucleotides, the CDR3 is TGCAGCGTTGGGGGGCTGGCGGGGCCGCAAGAGACCCAGTACTTC. Residues: CSVGGLAGPQETQYF.

The gene calls are TRBV7-2 and TRBJ2-1, with unresolved D. Trimming removed 7 bases from V and 0 bases from J, with 13 bases in between. This CDR3 spans 15 amino acids. Germline V CDR1 and CDR2: SGHTA, FQGNSA. The CDR3 spells CASTPPLSSYNEQFF. The DNA for the CDR3 is TGTGCCAGCACCCCACCCCTAAGCTCCTACAATGAGCAGTTCTTC.

The genes are TRBV9 and TRBJ2-5, with a tentative D call TRBD2 (6 bases). With 2 bases removed from V and 7 bases from J, the gap between germline ends came to 18 bases. CDR3 size: 15 residues. The germline gives CDR1 SGDLS, CDR2 YYNGEE. CDR3 nucleotide sequence: TGTGCCAGCAGCGTGGGACTGGCCGAGTACGGGACCCAGTACTTC. It yields the protein CASSVGLAEYGTQYF.

This clonotype has ten or more counts. This sequence joins TRBV24-1 and TRBJ2-3, with TRBD1 identical over 8 bases. With V trimmed by 7 bases and J by 2 bases, 7 bases remained unmatched. The CDR3 contains 15 residues. The germline V gene has CDR1 KGHDR and CDR2 SFDVKD. CDR3 DNA sequence: TGTGCCACCAGGGCTAGGACAGGGTTCACAGATACGCAGTATTTT. Translating gives CATRARTGFTDTQYF.

This clonotype has a single count. The chain employs TRBV11-3 and TRBJ2-7; 7 nucleotides agree with TRBD1. Germline values: CDR1 SGHNT, CDR2 YENEEA. This CDR3 comprises 15 residues. Trimming cost V 5 bases and J 5 bases; bases outside gene matches: 12. The CDR3 loop is CASSITGAPSDEQYF. The CDR3 DNA reads TGTGCCAGCAGCATAACAGGGGCTCCAAGCGACGAGCAGTACTTC.